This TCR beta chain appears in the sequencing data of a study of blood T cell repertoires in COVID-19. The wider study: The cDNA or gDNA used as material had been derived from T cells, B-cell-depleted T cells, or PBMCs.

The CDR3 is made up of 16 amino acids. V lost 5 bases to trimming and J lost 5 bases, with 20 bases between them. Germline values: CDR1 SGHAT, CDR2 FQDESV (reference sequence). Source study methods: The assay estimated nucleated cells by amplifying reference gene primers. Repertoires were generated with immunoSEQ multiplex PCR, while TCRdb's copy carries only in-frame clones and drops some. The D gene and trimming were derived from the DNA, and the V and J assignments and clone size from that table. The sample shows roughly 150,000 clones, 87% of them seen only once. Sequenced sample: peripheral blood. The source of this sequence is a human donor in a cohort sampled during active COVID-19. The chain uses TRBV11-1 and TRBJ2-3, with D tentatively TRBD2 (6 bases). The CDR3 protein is CASSLLAESVGDTQYF. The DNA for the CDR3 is TGTGCCAGCAGCCTATTAGCGGAGAGCGTAGGAGATACGCAGTATTTT. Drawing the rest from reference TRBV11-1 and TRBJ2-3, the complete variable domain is EAEVAQSPRYKITEKSQAVAFWCDPISGHATLYWYRQILGQGPELLVQFQDESVVDDSQLPKDRFSAERLKGVDSTLKIQPAELGDSAMYLCASSLLAESVGDTQYFGPGTRLTVL.